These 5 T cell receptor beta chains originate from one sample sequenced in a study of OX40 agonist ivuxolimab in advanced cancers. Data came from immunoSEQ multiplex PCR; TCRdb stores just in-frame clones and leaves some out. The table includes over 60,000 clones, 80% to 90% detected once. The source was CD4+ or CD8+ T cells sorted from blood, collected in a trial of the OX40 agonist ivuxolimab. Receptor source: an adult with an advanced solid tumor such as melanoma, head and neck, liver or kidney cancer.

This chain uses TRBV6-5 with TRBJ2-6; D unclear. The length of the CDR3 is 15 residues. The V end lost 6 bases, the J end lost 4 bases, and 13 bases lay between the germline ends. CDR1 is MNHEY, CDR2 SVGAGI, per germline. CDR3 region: CASRLWTSGANVLTF. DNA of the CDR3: TGTGCCAGCAGATTGTGGACCTCCGGGGCCAACGTCCTGACTTTC.

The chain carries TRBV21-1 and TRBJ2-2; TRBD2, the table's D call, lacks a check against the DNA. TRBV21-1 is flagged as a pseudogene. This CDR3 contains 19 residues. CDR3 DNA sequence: TGTGCCAGCAGCAACGTGGCACTAGCGGGAGGGCCCGAAACCGGGGAGCTGTTTTTT. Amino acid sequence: CASSNVALAGGPETGELFF.

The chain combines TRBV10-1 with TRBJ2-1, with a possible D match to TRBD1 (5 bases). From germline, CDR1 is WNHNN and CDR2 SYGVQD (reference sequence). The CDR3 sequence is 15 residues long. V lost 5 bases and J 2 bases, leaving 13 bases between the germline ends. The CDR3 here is CASSLFRAAYNEQFF. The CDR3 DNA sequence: TGCGCCAGCAGTCTCTTCAGGGCGGCCTACAATGAGCAGTTCTTC.

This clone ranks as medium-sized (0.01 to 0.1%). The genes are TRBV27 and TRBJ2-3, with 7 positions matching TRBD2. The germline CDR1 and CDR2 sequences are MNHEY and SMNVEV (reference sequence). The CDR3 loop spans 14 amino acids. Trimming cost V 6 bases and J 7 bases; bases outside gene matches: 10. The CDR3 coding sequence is TGTGCCAGCAGCCTCCGGGCTAGCGGAAATACGCAGTATTTT. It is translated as CASSLRASGNTQYF.

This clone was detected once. CDR3 sequence (DNA): TGTGCCAGCAGCTTAGGTCTGACAGGGAGGAGGGAGACCCAGTACTTC. Translation: CASSLGLTGRRETQYF. V usage is TRBV7-2 and J usage is TRBJ2-5, with D maybe TRBD1 (7 bases). V lost 1 base and J lost 5, with 17 bases in between. Germline CDR1 and CDR2: SGHTA and FQGNSA. The CDR3 consists of 16 residues.